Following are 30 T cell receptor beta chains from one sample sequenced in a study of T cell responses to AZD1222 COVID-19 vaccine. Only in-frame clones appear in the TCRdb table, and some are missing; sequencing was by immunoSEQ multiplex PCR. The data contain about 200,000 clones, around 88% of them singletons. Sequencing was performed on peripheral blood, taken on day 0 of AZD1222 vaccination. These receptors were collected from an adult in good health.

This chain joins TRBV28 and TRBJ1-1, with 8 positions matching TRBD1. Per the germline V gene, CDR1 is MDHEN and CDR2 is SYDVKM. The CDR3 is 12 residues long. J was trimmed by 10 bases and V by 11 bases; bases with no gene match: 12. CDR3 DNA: TGTGCCGGACAGGGCTCAGGAGGGGGAGCTTTCTTT. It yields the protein CAGQGSGGGAFF. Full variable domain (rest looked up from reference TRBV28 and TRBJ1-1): DVKVTQSSRYLVKRTGEKVFLECVQDMDHENMFWYRQDPGLGLRLIYFSYDVKMKEKGDIPEGYSVSREKKERFSLILESASTNQTSMYLCAGQGSGGGAFFGQGTRLTVV.

CDR3 protein: CASSYSASNSPLHF. The CDR3, as DNA: TGTGCCAGCAGTTACTCGGCATCCAATTCACCCCTCCACTTT. The chain carries TRBV6-5 and TRBJ1-6, with unresolved D. Germline CDR1 reads MNHEY; CDR2 reads SVGAGI. Trimming removed 0 bases from V and 7 bases from J, with 7 bases in between. The CDR3 spans 14 residues.

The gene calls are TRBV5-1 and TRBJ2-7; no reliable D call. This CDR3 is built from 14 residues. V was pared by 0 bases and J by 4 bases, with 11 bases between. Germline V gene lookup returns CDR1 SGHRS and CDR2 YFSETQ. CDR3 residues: CASSLEAGTYEQYF. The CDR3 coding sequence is TGCGCCAGCAGCTTGGAAGCCGGAACTTACGAGCAGTACTTC.

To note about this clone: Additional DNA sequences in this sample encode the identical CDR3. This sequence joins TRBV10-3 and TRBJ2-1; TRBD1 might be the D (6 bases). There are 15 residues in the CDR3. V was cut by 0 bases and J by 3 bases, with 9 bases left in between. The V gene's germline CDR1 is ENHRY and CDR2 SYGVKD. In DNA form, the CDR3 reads TGTGCCATCAGTGAGTCTGGGGGCAGCTACAATGAGCAGTTCTTC. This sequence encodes CAISESGGSYNEQFF.

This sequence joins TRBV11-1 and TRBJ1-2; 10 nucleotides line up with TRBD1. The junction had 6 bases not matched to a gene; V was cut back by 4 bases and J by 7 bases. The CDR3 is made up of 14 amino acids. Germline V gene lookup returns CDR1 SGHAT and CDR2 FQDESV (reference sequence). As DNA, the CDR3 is TGTGCCAGCAGCTCGGACAGGGGGTCGGGTGGCTACACCTTC. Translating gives CASSSDRGSGGYTF.

CDR3 bases: TGCGCCAGCAGCGGACGACAGGGAGTCGGCACTGAAGCTTTCTTT. This translates into CASSGRQGVGTEAFF. V and J are TRBV5-1 and TRBJ1-1; 7 bases line up with TRBD1. The CDR3 is made up of 15 amino acids. Looked up from germline, CDR1 is SGHRS and CDR2 is YFSETQ. The J segment lost 4 bases and the V segment lost 4 bases, leaving 10 bases of the junction unmatched.

This CDR3 reads CASTPGGLAETQYF. For the CDR3, the DNA is TGTGCCAGCACCCCTGGAGGACTAGCAGAGACCCAGTACTTC. The chain couples TRBV2 to TRBJ2-5; 8 nucleotides match TRBD2. After removal of 7 bases from V and 4 bases from J, the junction contained 8 bases not matched to a gene. CDR1 and CDR2 from the germline V gene are SNHLY and FYNNEI. There are 14 residues in the CDR3.

The CDR3 region has the DNA TGTGCCAGCAGCTTGGCGGGTGGGGGCAACTACGAGCAGTACTTC. It codes for CASSLAGGGNYEQYF. This chain connects TRBV5-4 to TRBJ2-7; possible D gene TRBD1, 6 bases. Trimming pared 0 bases from V and 3 bases from J, leaving 13 bases between. Germline V lookup: CDR1 SGHNT, CDR2 YYREEE (reference sequence). This CDR3 has 15 amino acids. The complete variable domain, with remaining parts taken from reference TRBV5-4 and TRBJ2-7, reads ETGVTQSPTHLIKTRGQQVTLRCSSQSGHNTVSWYQQALGQGPQFIFQYYREEENGRGNFPPRFSGLQFPNYSSELNVNALELDDSALYLCASSLAGGGNYEQYFGPGTRLTVT.

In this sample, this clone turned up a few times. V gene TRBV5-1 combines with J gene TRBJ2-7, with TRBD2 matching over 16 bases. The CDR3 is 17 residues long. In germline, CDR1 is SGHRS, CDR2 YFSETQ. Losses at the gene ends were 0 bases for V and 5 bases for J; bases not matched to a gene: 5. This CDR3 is CASSLVGLAGGHDEQYF. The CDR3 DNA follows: TGCGCCAGCAGCTTGGTGGGACTAGCGGGGGGGCATGACGAGCAGTACTTC.

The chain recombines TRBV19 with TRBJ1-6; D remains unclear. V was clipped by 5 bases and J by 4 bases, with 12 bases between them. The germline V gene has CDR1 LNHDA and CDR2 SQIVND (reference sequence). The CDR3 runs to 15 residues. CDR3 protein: CASSQTPVYNSPLHF. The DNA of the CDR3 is TGTGCCAGTAGTCAAACCCCAGTTTATAATTCACCCCTCCACTTT.

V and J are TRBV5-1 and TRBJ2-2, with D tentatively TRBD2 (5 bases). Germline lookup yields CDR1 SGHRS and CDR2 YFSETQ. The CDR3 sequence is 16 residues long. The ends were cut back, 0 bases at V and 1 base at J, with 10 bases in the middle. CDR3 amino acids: CASSLGRGQNTGELFF. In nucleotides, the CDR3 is TGCGCCAGCAGCTTGGGTCGGGGTCAGAACACCGGGGAGCTGTTTTTT.

This CDR3 reads CASGSRYQETQYF. The DNA of the CDR3 is TGTGCCAGCGGGAGCAGGTACCAAGAGACCCAGTACTTC. V is TRBV11-1 and J is TRBJ2-5, with TRBD2 as a possible D gene (5 bases). The V gene's germline CDR1 is SGHAT and CDR2 FQDESV (reference sequence). V lost 8 bases and J 0 bases, leaving 10 bases between the germline ends. CDR3 length: 13 amino acids.

The CDR3 spells CASSRPRQAGDEKLFF. The CDR3 nucleotides read TGTGCCAGTAGCCGCCCTAGACAAGCCGGTGATGAAAAACTGTTTTTT. The chain recombines TRBV19 with TRBJ1-4, with D unresolved. Trimming stripped 6 bases from V and 6 bases from J, with 20 bases between. This CDR3 spans 16 amino acids. Germline CDR1 and CDR2: LNHDA and SQIVND (reference sequence).

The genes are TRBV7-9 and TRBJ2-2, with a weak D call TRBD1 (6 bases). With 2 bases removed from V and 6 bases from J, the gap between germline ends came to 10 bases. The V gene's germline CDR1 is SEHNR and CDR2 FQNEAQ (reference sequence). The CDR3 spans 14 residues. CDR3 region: CASSLQGLAGELFF. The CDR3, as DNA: TGTGCCAGCAGCTTACAGGGGCTCGCCGGGGAGCTGTTTTTT.

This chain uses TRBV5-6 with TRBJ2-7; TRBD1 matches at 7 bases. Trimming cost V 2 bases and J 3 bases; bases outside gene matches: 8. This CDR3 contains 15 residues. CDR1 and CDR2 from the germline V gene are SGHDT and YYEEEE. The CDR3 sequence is CASSLDGQELYEQYF. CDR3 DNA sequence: TGTGCCAGCAGCTTAGACGGACAGGAACTCTACGAGCAGTACTTC.

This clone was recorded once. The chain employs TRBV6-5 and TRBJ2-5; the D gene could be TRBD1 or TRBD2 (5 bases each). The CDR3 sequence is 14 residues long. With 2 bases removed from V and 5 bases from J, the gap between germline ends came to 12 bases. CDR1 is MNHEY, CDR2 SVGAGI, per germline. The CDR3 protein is CASSYGTVGETQYF. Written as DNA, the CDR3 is TGTGCCAGCAGTTACGGGACCGTCGGTGAGACCCAGTACTTC.

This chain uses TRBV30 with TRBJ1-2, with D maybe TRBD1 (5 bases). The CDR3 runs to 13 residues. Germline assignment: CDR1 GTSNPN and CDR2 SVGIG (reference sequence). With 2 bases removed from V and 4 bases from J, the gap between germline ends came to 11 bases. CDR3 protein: CAWSRGRPYGYTF. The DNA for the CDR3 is TGTGCCTGGAGTCGGGGCAGACCCTATGGCTACACCTTC.

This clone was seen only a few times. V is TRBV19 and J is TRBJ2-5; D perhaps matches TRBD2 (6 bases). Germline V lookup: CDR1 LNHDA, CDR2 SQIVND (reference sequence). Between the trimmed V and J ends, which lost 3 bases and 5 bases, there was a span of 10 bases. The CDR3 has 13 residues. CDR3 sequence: CASSMGGVETQYF. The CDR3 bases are TGTGCCAGTAGTATGGGCGGGGTCGAGACCCAGTACTTC.

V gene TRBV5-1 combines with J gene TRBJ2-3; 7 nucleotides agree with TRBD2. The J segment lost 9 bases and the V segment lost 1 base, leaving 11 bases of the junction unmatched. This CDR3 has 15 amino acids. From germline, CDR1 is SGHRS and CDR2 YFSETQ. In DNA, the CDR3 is TGCGCCAGCAGCTTGATAAGCGGGGTAAGGGAGACGCAGTATTTT. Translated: CASSLISGVRETQYF.

CDR3 protein: CASSLGAWRGPRLGETQYF. The CDR3 DNA reads as TGTGCCAGCAGCTTAGGGGCCTGGCGGGGGCCGCGGCTGGGAGAGACCCAGTACTTC. V gene TRBV11-2 combines with J gene TRBJ2-5; tentatively, D is TRBD2 (7 bases). Germline V lookup: CDR1 SGHAT, CDR2 FQNNGV. The CDR3 is 19 amino acids. V was trimmed by 1 base and J by 4 bases, leaving 25 bases between them.

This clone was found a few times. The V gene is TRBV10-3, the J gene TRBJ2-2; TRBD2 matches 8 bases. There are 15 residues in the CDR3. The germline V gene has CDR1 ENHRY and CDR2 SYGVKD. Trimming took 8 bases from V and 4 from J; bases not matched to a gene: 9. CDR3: CAIRPGLDVTGELFF. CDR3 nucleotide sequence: TGTGCCATCCGCCCGGGACTAGACGTCACCGGGGAGCTGTTTTTT.

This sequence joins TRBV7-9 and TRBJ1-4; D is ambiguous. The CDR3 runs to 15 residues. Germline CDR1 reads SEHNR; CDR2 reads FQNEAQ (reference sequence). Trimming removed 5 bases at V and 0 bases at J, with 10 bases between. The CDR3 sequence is CASSAPRTTNEKLFF. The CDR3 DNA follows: TGTGCCAGCAGCGCCCCCAGGACAACTAATGAAAAACTGTTTTTT.

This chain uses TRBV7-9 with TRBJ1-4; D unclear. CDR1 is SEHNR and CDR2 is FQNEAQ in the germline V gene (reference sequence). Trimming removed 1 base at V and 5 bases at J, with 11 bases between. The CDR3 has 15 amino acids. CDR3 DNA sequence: TGTGCCAGCAGCTTAGATGCGCTTACAAATGAAAAACTGTTTTTT. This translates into CASSLDALTNEKLFF.

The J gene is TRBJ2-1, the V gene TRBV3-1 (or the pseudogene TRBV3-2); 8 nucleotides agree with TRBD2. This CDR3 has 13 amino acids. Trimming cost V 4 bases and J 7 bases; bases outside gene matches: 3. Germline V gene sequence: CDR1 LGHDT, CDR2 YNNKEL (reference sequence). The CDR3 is CASSPTSANEQFF. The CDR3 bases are TGTGCCAGCAGCCCGACTAGCGCAAATGAGCAGTTCTTC.

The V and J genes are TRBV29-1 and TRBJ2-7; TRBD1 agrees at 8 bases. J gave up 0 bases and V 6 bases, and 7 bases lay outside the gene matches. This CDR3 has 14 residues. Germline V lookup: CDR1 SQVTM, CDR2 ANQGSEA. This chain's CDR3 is CSVRPGQGSYEQYF. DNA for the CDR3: TGCAGCGTAAGGCCAGGACAGGGCTCCTACGAGCAGTACTTC.

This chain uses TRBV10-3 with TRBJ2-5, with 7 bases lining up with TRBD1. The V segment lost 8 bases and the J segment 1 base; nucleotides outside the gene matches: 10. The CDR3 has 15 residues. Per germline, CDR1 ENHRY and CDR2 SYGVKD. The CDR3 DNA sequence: TGTGCCATCGGGCGGAGACAGGGACCCCAAGAGACCCAGTACTTC. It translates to CAIGRRQGPQETQYF.

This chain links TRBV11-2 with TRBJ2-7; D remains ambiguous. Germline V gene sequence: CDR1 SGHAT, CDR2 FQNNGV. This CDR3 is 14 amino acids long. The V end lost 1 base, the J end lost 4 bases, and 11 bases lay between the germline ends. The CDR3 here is CASSLVASRYEQYF. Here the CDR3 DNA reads TGTGCCAGCAGCTTAGTCGCCAGCCGGTACGAGCAGTACTTC.

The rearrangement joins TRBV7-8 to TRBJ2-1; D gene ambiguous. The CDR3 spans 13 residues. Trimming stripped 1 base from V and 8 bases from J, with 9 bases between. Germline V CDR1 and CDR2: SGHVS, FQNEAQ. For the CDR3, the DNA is TGTGCCAGCAGCTTAGTCCGGCTCCATGAGCAGTTCTTC. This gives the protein CASSLVRLHEQFF. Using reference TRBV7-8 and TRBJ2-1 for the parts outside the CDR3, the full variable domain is GAGVSQSPRYKVAKRGQDVALRCDPISGHVSLFWYQQALGQGPEFLTYFQNEAQLDKSGLPSDRFFAERPEGSVSTLKIQRTQQEDSAVYLCASSLVRLHEQFFGPGTRLTVL.

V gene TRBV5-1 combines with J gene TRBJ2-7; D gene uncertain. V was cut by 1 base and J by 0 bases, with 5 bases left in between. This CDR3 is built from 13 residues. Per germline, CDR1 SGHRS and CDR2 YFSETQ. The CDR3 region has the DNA TGCGCCAGCAGCTTGACGAGCTCCTACGAGCAGTACTTC. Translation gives CASSLTSSYEQYF.

CDR3 DNA: TGTGCCAGCAGCCCCCGATCTGGGGGCCTGGAGACCCAGTACTTC. It yields the protein CASSPRSGGLETQYF. The chain has TRBV9 and TRBJ2-5; D perhaps matches TRBD1 (6 bases). Trimming pared 4 bases from V and 5 bases from J, leaving 18 bases between. Germline CDR1 is SGDLS and CDR2 is YYNGEE. CDR3 length: 15 amino acids.